The clone carrying this TCR beta chain is categorized as medium-sized (0.01 to 0.1%). Sample treatment: preoperative locoregional IRX-2 cytokine immunotherapy. Patients received preoperative, locoregional IRX-2 cytokine immunotherapy in a phase Ib study. The CDR3 has 19 residues. The V and J ends lost 0 bases and 4 bases, in that order; junction bases with no gene match: 9. The germline V gene has CDR1 SGHNT and CDR2 YENEEA. Repertoires were generated with immunoSEQ multiplex PCR, while TCRdb's copy carries only in-frame clones and drops some. Among approximately 6,200 clones listed, about 69% were seen once. The sample originates from a study of preoperative IRX-2 immunotherapy in early breast cancer.

The TCR originated in a human donor with breast cancer. This chain connects TRBV11-3 to TRBJ2-3; 14 nucleotides line up with TRBD2. The sequenced sample was tumor tissue, obtained before IRX-2 immunotherapy. CDR3 DNA sequence: TGTGCCAGCAGCTTAGATTGGTCGGGACTAGCGGGGGTGGCAGATACGCAGTATTTT. It is translated as CASSLDWSGLAGVADTQYF. The complete variable domain, with remaining parts taken from reference TRBV11-3 and TRBJ2-3, reads EAGVVQSPRYKIIEKKQPVAFWCNPISGHNTLYWYLQNLGQGPELLIRYENEEAVDDSQLPKDRFSAERLKGVDSTLKIQPAELGDSAVYLCASSLDWSGLAGVADTQYFGPGTRLTVL.